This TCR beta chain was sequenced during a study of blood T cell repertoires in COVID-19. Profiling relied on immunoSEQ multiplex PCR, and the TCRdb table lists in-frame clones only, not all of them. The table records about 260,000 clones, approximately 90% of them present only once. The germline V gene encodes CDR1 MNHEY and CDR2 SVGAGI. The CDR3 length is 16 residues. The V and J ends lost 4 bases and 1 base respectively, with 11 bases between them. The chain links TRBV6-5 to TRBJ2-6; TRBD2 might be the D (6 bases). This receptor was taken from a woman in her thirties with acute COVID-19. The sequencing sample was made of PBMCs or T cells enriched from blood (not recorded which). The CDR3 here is CASSSEGRSGANVLTF. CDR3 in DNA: TGTGCCAGCAGTTCGGAGGGGCGGTCTGGGGCCAACGTCCTGACTTTC.